This T cell receptor beta chain was obtained from a study of long-term antiretroviral therapy in people with HIV (dated by TCRdb to about 2022). Study-level background: Collection of the earliest samples took place about a decade ahead of the 2015 WHO recommendation for immediate ART, at a time when ART was typically delayed until CD4 counts fell. A retrospective serial study tested whether changes in peripheral blood TRB repertoire composition and diversity were associated with ART initiation and durable HIV suppression. Among the 30 or so participants with HIV, about 11 were female. The cohort contributed under 200 cryopreserved PBMC samples from 30 adults with confirmed HIV infection, collected serially over a mean of approximately 6 years (range 1-12). No cross-contamination during QIAcube processing turned up in test extractions that ran a monoclonal T-cell line alongside more than 30 polyclonal samples. Broader findings and caveats from the paper: The samples span the years 2004 to 2017, and the ART regimens used at that time may not be as effective as current regimens. HIV repertoires had narrower CDR3 length ranges than controls, and the network structure suggested an antigen-experienced repertoire that shifted only slightly toward naive after ART. A significant increase in TRB diversity was found to be associated with ART initiation, although TRB diversity was observed to remain significantly below that of transplant donor controls even after long-term ART. Because pre-ART samples had limited cell numbers, unsorted PBMC were profiled rather than sorted CD4+ and CD8+ T cells. The repertoire was dominated across all time points by expanded TRB clones identified before ART initiation, although this dominance was seen to fluctuate and to decrease in many PLHIV after ART. Limited PBMC availability meant only the TCR beta chain was sequenced, without alpha chain pairing. Inferences about post-ART repertoire changes were limited because no data were available on ART adherence, viral resistance or therapy changes.

The immunoSEQ hsTCRB v3.0 assay was used at survey level resolution for TRB variable region sequencing. A depth of roughly 35,000-50,000 T-cell genomes per sample was targeted for TRB sequencing. Pooled TRB libraries were sequenced on an Illumina MiSeq with a v3 150-cycle kit. From the authors' description of their analysis: Repertoire analysis ran in R within a reproducible Nextflow workflow covering QC, data transformation and analysis. LymphoSeq2, an R package for AIRR-Seq data exploration, was used to implement custom analyses. A handful of samples that produced fewer than 5000 total TRB sequences were removed, so 200 or so HIV repertoires were analyzed. Among the 170 to 200 retained HIV repertoires, 55 to 60 were collected before ART initiation and around 130 after ART initiation. Repertoires were downsampled to 5000 TRB nucleotide sequences, with summary statistics averaged over 100 downsampling iterations. Only TRB sequences with CDR3 regions of at least seven amino acids were retained for analysis. Diversity was assessed using a clonality score derived from Shannon entropy and using the Gini coefficient. In repertoire networks, the top 5000 CDR3 amino acid sequences were linked whenever an edit distance of one separated two sequences. GLIPH2 predicted antigen specificity groups and MHC restriction for TRB CDR3 amino acid sequences. CDR3 amino acid sequences were matched against VDJdb and McPAS-TCR to flag known CMV, EBV, HIV or tissue antigen associations. Pre-ART, post-ART and control groups were compared with Wilcoxon signed-rank tests and Holm-Bonferroni correction. This is the immuneACCESS table as TCRdb keeps it, with only in-frame sequences that have V and J called. A part of the clones is gone; compared with another copy, unresolved V genes explain less than half, and the rest is unexplained. V and J calls and clone size are those listed in that table; D and trimming were worked out from the DNA. The sample table holds 25,000 to 35,000 clones, of which more than 75% were seen once. The top ten clones comprise more than 1% of the sample.

Turning to this clone: The target of this receptor is not known. The record has no base qualities; no much larger clone is one base away.

Looking up the germline V gene (reference sequence) yields CDR1 MNHEY and CDR2 SMNVEV. V is trimmed back by 5 bases and J by 5 bases, and the junction contains 2 bases that no gene match accounts for. The CDR3 covers 13 residues, taking in both the cysteine and the phenylalanine. Only CDR3 DNA is held: 39 bases, read in frame from base 1. Participants were included only if at least one PBMC sample before ART initiation and at least two post-ART samples were available. Every participant with HIV received treatment in the United States of America. Before DNA extraction, cryopreserved samples of 1-10 million PBMC were thawed and then washed. At the time of the earliest PBMC sample, participants with HIV were aged between roughly 23 and 60 years. Each participant contributed PBMC samples from 1-4 timepoints before ART initiation and 2-8 timepoints after ART initiation, with a median of 7 samples. For every participant, serial HIV viral load, CD4+ T-cell count, ART history and demographic data were obtained. Genomic DNA was extracted from unsorted PBMC with a Qiagen kit on a QIAcube, processed in batches of 12 samples.

Material: unsorted PBMCs, obtained 2 years after starting antiretroviral therapy. The V gene is TRBV27 and the J gene is TRBJ2-1, with 8 bases aligning to TRBD2. The TCR comes from a man in his fifties or sixties with HIV. The sequenced DNA: TGTGCCAGCAGTCCACTAGCGGACAATGAGCAGTTCTTC. Translated, this is CASSPLADNEQFF.